This note documents a single TCR beta chain sequence. Its specificity is not known. While CD8+ and CD4+ T cells were isolated negatively, TEMRA cells were enriched by FACS. The data belong to a study of CD8 T cells in Susac syndrome. Study results and caveats: The study admitted that it had a relatively small number of individuals in its TCR sequencing and HLA analysis.

RNA, at about 0.45 to 1 ug, was reverse transcribed with random hexamers. The immunoSEQ assay covered 54 Vbeta and 13 Jbeta segments for CDR3. A single record per CDR3 protein comes from TCRdb applying MiXCR to the immunoSEQ multiplex PCR reads. The repertoire holds about 300,000 distinct CDR3 sequences, with about 89% as singletons. V was clipped by 4 bases and J by 2 bases, with 17 bases between them. Germline loops: CDR1 SGDLS, CDR2 YYNGEE. This CDR3 has 16 residues. The TCR originated in a human donor with multiple sclerosis. The chain has TRBV9 and TRBJ2-3, with D possibly being TRBD2 (7 bases). What was sequenced was CD8+ T cells from PBMCs. The CDR3 loop is CASSPGAAGATDTQYF. CDR3 nucleotide sequence: TGTGCCAGCAGCCCCGGGGCCGCGGGGGCCACAGATACGCAGTATTTT.